This entry lists 5 T cell receptor beta chains sequenced from one sample in a study of cytomegalovirus exposure and HLA in healthy donors. Use of 60 Vbeta and 13 Jbeta primers characterized the PCR. TCRdb keeps only in-frame clones here, not all; method: immunoSEQ multiplex PCR. In the table there are about 43,000 clones, about two thirds of which are singletons. Source material: PBMCs. The receptor source for this set is a man between 60 and 70 years old in good health and CMV-seropositive.

The V call is TRBV9, the J call TRBJ2-5; weak D call: TRBD1 (6 bases). The CDR3 is made up of 14 amino acids. V shed 4 bases and J shed 1 base, with 11 bases lying between them. CDR1 SGDLS and CDR2 YYNGEE come from the germline V gene. CDR3 coding DNA: TGTGCCAGCAGCACAAGGGGGACCCAAGAGACCCAGTACTTC. Translation gives CASSTRGTQETQYF.

The sample holds a few counts of this clone. The rearrangement links TRBV6-1 to TRBJ2-1; TRBD2 matches 9 bases. The CDR3 has 14 residues. The V segment lost 3 bases and the J segment 8 bases; nucleotides outside the gene matches: 5. CDR1 and CDR2 (germline): MNHNS, SASEGT. The CDR3 region is CASSDLAGRDEQFF. CDR3 DNA: TGTGCCAGCAGTGATCTAGCGGGAAGGGATGAGCAGTTCTTC.

This clone was recorded a few times. The chain has TRBV9 and TRBJ2-1; D is perhaps TRBD2 (6 bases). This CDR3 is 14 amino acids long. V was shortened by 4 bases and J by 4 bases, with 12 bases between the two germline ends. The germline gives CDR1 SGDLS, CDR2 YYNGEE. CDR3 nucleotides: TGTGCCAGCAGCAATCGAGCGGGTTACAATGAGCAGTTCTTC. This gives the protein CASSNRAGYNEQFF.

The sample holds a few counts of this clone. The junction does not match germline at one end; this may be a read error. The chain uses TRBV7-2 and TRBJ1-1, with unresolved D. This CDR3 has 14 amino acids. CDR1 and CDR2 from the germline V gene are SGHTA and FQGNSA. CDR3 in amino acids: CASSFEEGATEAFF. In DNA form, the CDR3 reads TGTGCCAGCAGCTTCGAGGAAGGAGCAACTGAAGCTTTCTTC.

This clone was found once. This chain joins TRBV6-1 and TRBJ2-1, with D perhaps TRBD2 (6 bases). The ends were cut back, 4 bases at V and 4 bases at J, with 17 bases in the middle. The CDR3 runs to 16 residues. Germline values: CDR1 MNHNS, CDR2 SASEGT. The chain's CDR3 is CASSGLLRDGYNEQFF. DNA of the CDR3: TGTGCCAGCAGTGGCCTCCTGCGGGACGGGTACAATGAGCAGTTCTTC.